This entry lists 17 T cell receptor beta chains sequenced from one sample in a study of cytomegalovirus exposure and HLA in healthy donors. PCR employed 60 Vbeta and 13 Jbeta primers. Some clones are missing from TCRdb's copy, which holds only in-frame ones; the method was immunoSEQ multiplex PCR. The sample lists about 140,000 clones; 75% to 85% were seen once. Sequencing used PBMCs. These receptors were obtained from a female donor in good health and CMV-seronegative.

This chain links TRBV14 with TRBJ1-2; D not resolved. V was shortened by 2 bases and J by 4 bases, with 8 bases between the two germline ends. Germline CDR1 is SGHDN and CDR2 is FVKESK. The CDR3 is 13 residues long. The DNA of the CDR3 is TGTGCCAGCAGCCAACCCCCGGTCTATGGCTACACCTTC. Its protein product is CASSQPPVYGYTF.

The CDR3 nucleotides are TGCGCCAGCACGGCTAGGGGCTCCTACAATGAGCAGTTCTTC. Protein: CASTARGSYNEQFF. The chain has TRBV5-1 and TRBJ2-1, with D perhaps matching TRBD1 (5 bases). This CDR3 comprises 14 residues. Germline-derived CDR1 and CDR2 are SGHRS and YFSETQ. Trimming took off 6 bases at V and 0 bases at J, with 10 bases between the two ends.

The gene calls are TRBV4-3 and TRBJ2-1, with D tentatively TRBD1 (5 bases). The germline gives CDR1 LGHNA, CDR2 YSLEER. The CDR3 has 15 amino acids. V was pared by 0 bases and J by 3 bases, with 9 bases between. DNA of the CDR3: TGCGCCAGCAGCCAAGATCCACAGGACTACAATGAGCAGTTCTTC. Translated, it gives CASSQDPQDYNEQFF.

V gene TRBV4-3 combines with J gene TRBJ2-6, with TRBD2 as a possible D gene (6 bases). The CDR3 is 18 residues long. The germline V and J ends were trimmed by 1 base and 0 bases, with 13 bases remaining between them. CDR1 is LGHNA, CDR2 YSLEER, per germline. CDR3 loop: CASSQGGGVHSGANVLTF. CDR3 nucleotide sequence: TGCGCCAGCAGCCAAGGGGGCGGGGTCCACTCTGGGGCCAACGTCCTGACTTTC.

The V call is TRBV7-2, the J call TRBJ1-1; TRBD1 might be the D (5 bases). The CDR3 consists of 13 residues. The V gene's germline CDR1 is SGHTA and CDR2 FQGNSA. V lost 1 base and J lost 3, with 6 bases in between. The CDR3 DNA is TGTGCCAGCAGCTTAGGGACATACACTGAAGCTTTCTTT. Translation: CASSLGTYTEAFF.

This sequence joins TRBV29-1 and TRBJ2-2; 8 bases align to TRBD2. Germline CDR1 is SQVTM and CDR2 is ANQGSEA. The ends lost 5 bases at V and 2 bases at J; junction bases unmatched: 4. The CDR3 spans 14 residues. The CDR3 here is CSVSREANTGELFF. The DNA for the CDR3 is TGCAGCGTTTCGCGGGAGGCTAACACCGGGGAGCTGTTTTTT.

The chain links TRBV7-2 to TRBJ2-3; D gene uncertain. Trimming took 1 base from V and 4 from J, leaving 6 bases between them. This CDR3 has 13 residues. Germline V CDR1 and CDR2: SGHTA, FQGNSA. The CDR3: CASSLVTADTQYF. In DNA, the CDR3 is TGTGCCAGCAGCTTAGTAACAGCAGATACGCAGTATTTT. The full variable domain, in which reference TRBV7-2 and TRBJ2-3 provide the parts outside the CDR3, is GAGVSQSPSNKVTEKGKDVELRCDPISGHTALYWYRQSLGQGLEFLIYFQGNSAPDKSGLPSDRFSAERTGGSVSTLTIQRTQQEDSAVYLCASSLVTADTQYFGPGTRLTVL.

This clone was seen once. CDR3 in DNA: TGCGCCAGCAGCAAAGGGACAGAAAACTATGGCTACACCTTC. Protein sequence: CASSKGTENYGYTF. The chain joins TRBV5-1 to TRBJ1-2, with 7 bases matching TRBD1. Per germline, CDR1 SGHRS and CDR2 YFSETQ. This CDR3 has 14 residues. Trimming at V came to 4 bases and at J to 2 bases, leaving 5 bases not matched to a gene.

The V gene is TRBV11-2, the J gene TRBJ1-2; TRBD1 agrees at 8 bases. With 3 bases clipped from V and 0 bases from J, the junction kept 3 bases outside the gene matches. Germline V lookup: CDR1 SGHAT, CDR2 FQNNGV. The CDR3 runs to 15 residues. CDR3 residues: CASSFEGQANYGYTF. The CDR3 nucleotides read TGTGCCAGCAGCTTCGAGGGACAGGCTAACTATGGCTACACCTTC.

The rearrangement links TRBV15 to TRBJ1-3, with TRBD1 matching 9 bases. The CDR3 is made up of 17 amino acids. The junction had 3 bases not matched to a gene; V was cut back by 0 bases and J by 0 bases. Germline values: CDR1 LNHNV, CDR2 YYDKDF (reference sequence). DNA for the CDR3: TGTGCCACCAGCAGAGATCGGGGACAGGGCTCTGGAAACACCATATATTTT. Amino acids: CATSRDRGQGSGNTIYF.

The V and J genes are TRBV10-3 and TRBJ1-2, with TRBD1 as a possible D gene (5 bases). Germline V gene lookup returns CDR1 ENHRY and CDR2 SYGVKD. The CDR3 is made up of 13 amino acids. V shed 8 bases and J shed 3 bases, with 13 bases lying between them. The CDR3 nucleotides read TGTGCCATCTCCGGGGGAAGGGACTATGGCTACACCTTC. This sequence encodes CAISGGRDYGYTF.

This clone was picked up a small number of times. This chain uses TRBV10-3 with TRBJ1-1; 8 bases agree with TRBD1. With 7 bases clipped from V and 1 base from J, the junction kept 5 bases outside the gene matches. This CDR3 is 14 amino acids long. CDR1 ENHRY and CDR2 SYGVKD come from the germline V gene. CDR3 in DNA: TGTGCCATCACCCGACAGGGGAGGAACACTGAAGCTTTCTTT. As protein: CAITRQGRNTEAFF.

The chain employs TRBV7-9 and TRBJ2-1; TRBD1 matches at 7 bases. V dropped 5 bases and J dropped 4; count of bases not matched to a gene: 8. The CDR3 is made up of 15 amino acids. Germline V gene lookup returns CDR1 SEHNR and CDR2 FQNEAQ (reference sequence). The CDR3 DNA sequence: TGTGCCAGCAGCCAACAGGGGCAGTTGTACAATGAGCAGTTCTTC. Its translation is CASSQQGQLYNEQFF.

The chain carries TRBV5-1 and TRBJ1-1, with 7 positions matching TRBD1. V was pared by 4 bases and J by 2 bases, with 11 bases of the junction left unmatched. This CDR3 has 16 residues. Germline CDR1 and CDR2: SGHRS and YFSETQ. The CDR3 sequence is CASSGGQEFYNTEAFF. Written as DNA, the CDR3 is TGCGCCAGCAGCGGTGGACAGGAGTTTTATAACACTGAAGCTTTCTTT.

The chain recombines TRBV7-3 with TRBJ2-4; D may be TRBD2 (6 bases). The CDR3 is 13 amino acids. Germline V gene data show CDR1 as SGHTA and CDR2 as FQGTGA. V was shortened by 2 bases and J by 8 bases, with 10 bases between the two germline ends. DNA of the CDR3: TGTGCCAGCAGCTTACGGCGGGGTGACATTCAGTACTTC. It specifies CASSLRRGDIQYF. Supplemented by reference TRBV7-3 and TRBJ2-4, the full variable domain reads GAGVSQTPSNKVTEKGKYVELRCDPISGHTALYWYRQSLGQGPEFLIYFQGTGAADDSGLPNDRFFAVRPEGSVSTLKIQRTERGDSAVYLCASSLRRGDIQYFGAGTRLSVL.

The rearrangement links TRBV15 to TRBJ1-5; D is unclear. Germline-derived CDR1 and CDR2 are LNHNV and YYDKDF (reference sequence). V lost 0 bases and J 3 bases, leaving 9 bases between the germline ends. This CDR3 comprises 15 residues. CDR3 amino acids: CATSREYGDNQPQHF. The DNA for the CDR3 is TGTGCCACCAGCAGAGAATACGGGGACAATCAGCCCCAGCATTTT.

This rearrangement joins TRBV18 to TRBJ1-2; 9 bases fit TRBD1. V trimming: 3 bases; J trimming: 6 bases; junction bases outside the gene matches: 8. The germline V gene has CDR1 KGHSH and CDR2 LQKENI. The CDR3 is made up of 15 amino acids. The DNA for the CDR3 is TGTGCCAGCTCACCCACAGGGGGCCAGGTTGATGGCTACACCTTC. This gives the protein CASSPTGGQVDGYTF.